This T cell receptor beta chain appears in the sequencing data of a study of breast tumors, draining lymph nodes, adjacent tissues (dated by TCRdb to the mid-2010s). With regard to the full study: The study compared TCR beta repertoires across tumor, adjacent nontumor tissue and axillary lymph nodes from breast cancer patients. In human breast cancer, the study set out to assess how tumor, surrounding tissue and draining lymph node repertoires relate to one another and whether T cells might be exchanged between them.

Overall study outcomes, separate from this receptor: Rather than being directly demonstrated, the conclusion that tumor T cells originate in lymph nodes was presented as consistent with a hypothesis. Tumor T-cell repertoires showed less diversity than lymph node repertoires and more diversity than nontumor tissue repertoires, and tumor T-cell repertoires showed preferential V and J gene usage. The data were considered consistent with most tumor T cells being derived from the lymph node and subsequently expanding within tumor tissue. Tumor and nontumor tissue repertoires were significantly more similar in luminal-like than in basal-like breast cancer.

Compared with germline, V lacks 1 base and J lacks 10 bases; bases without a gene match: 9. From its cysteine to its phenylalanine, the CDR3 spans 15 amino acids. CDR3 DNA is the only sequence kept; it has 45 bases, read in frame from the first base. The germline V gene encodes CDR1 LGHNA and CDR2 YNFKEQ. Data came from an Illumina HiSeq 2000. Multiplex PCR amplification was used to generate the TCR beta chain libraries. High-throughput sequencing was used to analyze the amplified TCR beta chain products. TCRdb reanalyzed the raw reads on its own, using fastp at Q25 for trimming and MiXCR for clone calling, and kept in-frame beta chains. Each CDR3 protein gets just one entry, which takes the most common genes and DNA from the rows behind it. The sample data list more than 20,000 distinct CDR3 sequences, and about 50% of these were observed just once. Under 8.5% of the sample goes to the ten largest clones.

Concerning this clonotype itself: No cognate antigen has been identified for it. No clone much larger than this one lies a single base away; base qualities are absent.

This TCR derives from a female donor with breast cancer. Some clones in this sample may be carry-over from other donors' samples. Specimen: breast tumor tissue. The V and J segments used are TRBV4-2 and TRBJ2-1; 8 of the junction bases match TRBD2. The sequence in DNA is TGTGCCAGCAGCCAAGTATCCGGGAGGGCCCGGGAGCAGTTCTTC. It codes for CASSQVSGRAREQFF.